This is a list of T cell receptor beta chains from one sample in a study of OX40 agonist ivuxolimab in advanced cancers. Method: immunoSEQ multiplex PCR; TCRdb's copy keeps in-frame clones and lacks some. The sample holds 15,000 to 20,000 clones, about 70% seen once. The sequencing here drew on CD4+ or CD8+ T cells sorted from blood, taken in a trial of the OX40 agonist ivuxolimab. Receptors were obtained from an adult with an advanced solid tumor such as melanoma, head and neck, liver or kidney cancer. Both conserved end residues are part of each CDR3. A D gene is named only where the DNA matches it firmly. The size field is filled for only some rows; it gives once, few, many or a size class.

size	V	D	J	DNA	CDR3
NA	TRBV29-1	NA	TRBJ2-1	TGCAGCGTTGATTTGTCAGGGATGGGGGAGCAGTTCTTC	CSVDLSGMGEQFF
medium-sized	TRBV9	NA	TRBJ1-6	TGTGCCAGCAGCGTAGTCGCGATGGGGAATTCACCCCTCCACTTT	CASSVVAMGNSPLHF
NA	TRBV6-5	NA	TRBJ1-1	TGTGCCAGCAGGGTATCAGCGAACACTGAAGCTTTCTTT	CASRVSANTEAFF
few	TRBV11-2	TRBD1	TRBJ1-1	TGTGCCAGCAGCTTAGGAGGGGGCGGCACTGAAGCTTTCTTT	CASSLGGGGTEAFF
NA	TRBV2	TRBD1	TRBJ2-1	TGTGCCAGCAGTGACGGTTTTCCGGGACAGCTAAATGAGCAGTTCTTC	CASSDGFPGQLNEQFF
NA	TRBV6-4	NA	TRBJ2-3	TGTGCCAGCAGTGAGTCGACTTTGCGTGGCACAGATACGCAGTATTTT	CASSESTLRGTDTQYF
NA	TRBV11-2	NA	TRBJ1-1	TGTGCCAGCAGCCCCGTGGGCACTGAAGCTTTCTTT	CASSPVGTEAFF
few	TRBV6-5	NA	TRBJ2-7	TGTGCCAGCAGTTACTCTATGGACACCACCTACGAGCAGTACTTC	CASSYSMDTTYEQYF
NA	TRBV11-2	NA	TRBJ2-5	TGTGCCAGCAGCTTAGGTATCGGGGAGGAGACCCAGTACTTC	CASSLGIGEETQYF
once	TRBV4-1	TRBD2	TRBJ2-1	TGCGCCAGCAAAGTAGCGGGAATGATGAACAATGAGCAGTTCTTC	CASKVAGMMNNEQFF
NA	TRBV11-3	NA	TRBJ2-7	TGTGCCAGCAGTAATAGTATAGATTCCTACGAGCAGTACTTC	CASSNSIDSYEQYF
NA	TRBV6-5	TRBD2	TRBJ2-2	TGTGCCAGCAGTTACTTACTAGCGGGAGCCGGGGAGCTGTTTTTT	CASSYLLAGAGELFF
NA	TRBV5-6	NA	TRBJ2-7	TGTGCCAGCAGCTTAACGATTTACGAGCAGTACTTC	CASSLTIYEQYF
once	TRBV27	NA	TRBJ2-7	TGTGCCAGCAGTGCGGACGTCTCCTACGAGCAGTACTTC	CASSADVSYEQYF
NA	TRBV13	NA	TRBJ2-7	TGTGCCAGCAGCTTAGAAGGGAACGAGCAGTACTTC	CASSLEGNEQYF
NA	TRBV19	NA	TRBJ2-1	TGTGCCAGTAGTATAGATGGGACCCAGTATTATGAGCAGTTCTTC	CASSIDGTQYYEQFF
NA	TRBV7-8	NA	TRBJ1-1	TGTGCCAGCAGCTTCTCAACCGAGGGACGGACCGTTGAAGCTTTCTTT	CASSFSTEGRTVEAFF
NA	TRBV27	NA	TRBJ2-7	TGTGCCAGCAGTGCGGACAGCTACGAGCAGTACTTC	CASSADSYEQYF
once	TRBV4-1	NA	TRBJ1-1	TGCGCCAGCAGCCACATTAACACTGAAGCTTTCTTT	CASSHINTEAFF
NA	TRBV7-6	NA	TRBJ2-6	TGTGCCAGCAGCTTAGATGTTGGGGCCAACGTCCTGACTTTC	CASSLDVGANVLTF
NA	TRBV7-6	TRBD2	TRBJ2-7	TGTGCCAGCAGCTCCGGGACTAGCGGCATCTACGAGCAGTACTTC	CASSSGTSGIYEQYF
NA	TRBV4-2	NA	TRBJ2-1	TGTGCCAGCAGCCAAGATCGGGTTCGGAAGTTCTTC	CASSQDRVRKFF
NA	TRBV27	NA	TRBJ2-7	TGTGCCAGCAGTGAATACCGGGACGTCTCCTACGAGCAGTACTTC	CASSEYRDVSYEQYF
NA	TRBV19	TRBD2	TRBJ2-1	TGTGCCAGTAGTCCTAGCGGCCTGTACAATGAGCAGTTCTTC	CASSPSGLYNEQFF
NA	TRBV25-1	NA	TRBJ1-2	TGTGCCAGCAGTGAATCCCCTACTTTCTATGGCTACACCTTC	CASSESPTFYGYTF
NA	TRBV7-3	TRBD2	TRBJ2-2	TGTGCCAGCAGTTCCGGGACTAGCGGGTTTGGGGGCACCGGGGAGCTGTTTTTT	CASSSGTSGFGGTGELFF
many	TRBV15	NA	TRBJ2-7	TGTGCCACCAGCAAAGGGACCGTACCGCCCTACGAGCAGTACTTC	CATSKGTVPPYEQYF
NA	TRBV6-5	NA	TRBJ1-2	TGTGCCACCAGTGACGGATATGGCTACACCTTC	CATSDGYGYTF
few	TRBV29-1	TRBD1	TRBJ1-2	TGCAGCGTGGCGACAGGGTATGGCTACACCTTC	CSVATGYGYTF
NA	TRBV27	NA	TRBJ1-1	TGTGCCAGCAGTTTGGAATCTCGAGCCGCTGAAGCTTTCTTT	CASSLESRAAEAFF
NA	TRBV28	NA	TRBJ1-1	TGTGCCAGCAGTTCATACGGACGGGACCTGAACACTGAAGCTTTCTTT	CASSSYGRDLNTEAFF
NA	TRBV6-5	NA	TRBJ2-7	TGTGCCAGCAGTGAGGCCTACGAGCAGTACTTC	CASSEAYEQYF
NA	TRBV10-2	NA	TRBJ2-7	TGCGCCAGCAGTGAGGGCACCACCTACGAGCAGTACTTC	CASSEGTTYEQYF
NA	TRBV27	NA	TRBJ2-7	TGTGCCAGCAGTTTCGCTGAGAGCTCCTACGAGCAGTACTTC	CASSFAESSYEQYF
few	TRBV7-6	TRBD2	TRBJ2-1	TGTGCCAGCAGCCCGGGACTAGCGGGGGAGGAGTTCTTC	CASSPGLAGEEFF
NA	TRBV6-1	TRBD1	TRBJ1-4	TGTGCCAGCAGTCCCTACAGGGGGACTAATGAAAAACTGTTTTTT	CASSPYRGTNEKLFF
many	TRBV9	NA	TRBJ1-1	TGTGCCAGCAGCGTAGTGCCAGGGGCCTATACGAACACTGAAGCTTTCTTT	CASSVVPGAYTNTEAFF
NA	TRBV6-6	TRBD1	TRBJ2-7	TGTGCCAGCAGACCGGGACAGGGCTACGAGCAGTACTTC	CASRPGQGYEQYF